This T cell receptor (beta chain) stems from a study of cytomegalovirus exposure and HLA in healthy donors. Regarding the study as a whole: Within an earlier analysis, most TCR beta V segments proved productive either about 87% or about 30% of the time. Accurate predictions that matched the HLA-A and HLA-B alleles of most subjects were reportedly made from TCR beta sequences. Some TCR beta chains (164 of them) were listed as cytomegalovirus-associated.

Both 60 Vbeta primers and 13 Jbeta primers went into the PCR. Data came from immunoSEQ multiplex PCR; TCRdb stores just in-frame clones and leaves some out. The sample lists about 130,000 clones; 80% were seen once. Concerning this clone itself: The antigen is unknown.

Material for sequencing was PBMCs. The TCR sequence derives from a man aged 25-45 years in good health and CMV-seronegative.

Here the CDR3 DNA reads TGTGCCACCAGCGCATCCGACTTCCTATTAGGATACGAGCAGTACTTC. Encoded protein: CATSASDFLLGYEQYF. This chain joins TRBV15 and TRBJ2-7; D remains ambiguous. This CDR3 contains 16 residues. CDR1 is LNHNV and CDR2 is YYDKDF in the germline V gene (reference sequence). The V end was cut by 5 bases, the J end by 4 bases, with 21 bases between.